The 21 T cell receptor beta chains given below trace back to one sample, sequenced in a study of blood T cell repertoires in COVID-19. Repertoires were generated with immunoSEQ multiplex PCR, while TCRdb's copy carries only in-frame clones and drops some. The sample shows approximately 240,000 clones, 84% of them seen only once. The sample consisted of peripheral blood. Source of these receptors: a man aged 50-59 years with acute or convalescent COVID-19.

The chain combines TRBV18 with TRBJ2-4, with 10 bases aligning to TRBD2. J was trimmed by 5 bases and V by 6 bases; bases with no gene match: 7. The CDR3 totals 15 residues. Per germline, CDR1 KGHSH and CDR2 LQKENI. CDR3 residues: CASSLTGTSENIQYF. The CDR3 bases are TGTGCCAGCTCCTTAACCGGGACTAGCGAAAACATTCAGTACTTC.

This chain uses TRBV7-8 with TRBJ1-2; no definite D call. V lost 1 base and J 6 bases, leaving 9 bases between the germline ends. There are 13 residues in the CDR3. Germline loops: CDR1 SGHVS, CDR2 FQNEAQ. CDR3 DNA: TGTGCCAGCAGCTTAGATCCAGGCGATGGCTACACCTTC. It specifies CASSLDPGDGYTF.

The J gene is TRBJ1-1, the V gene TRBV5-4; D call uncertain. In germline, CDR1 is SGHNT, CDR2 YYREEE (reference sequence). Trimming left V 0 bases short and J 0 bases short, with 15 bases between. The CDR3 covers 17 residues. This chain's CDR3 is CASSLDKVGVMNTEAFF. The CDR3, as DNA: TGTGCCAGCAGCTTGGACAAAGTCGGAGTTATGAACACTGAAGCTTTCTTT.

This chain links TRBV2 with TRBJ2-7, with unresolved D. The CDR3 has 11 amino acids. Germline V gene lookup returns CDR1 SNHLY and CDR2 FYNNEI. V was clipped by 4 bases and J by 4 bases, with 5 bases between them. The CDR3 DNA reads TGTGCCAGCAGTGTTACATACGAGCAGTACTTC. Translation: CASSVTYEQYF.

This clone was counted a single time. V gene TRBV6-6 combines with J gene TRBJ2-1; the D gene is possibly TRBD1 (5 bases). Trimming left V 2 bases short and J 8 bases short, with 19 bases between. Germline CDR1 MNHNY, CDR2 SVGAGI (reference sequence). The CDR3 is 16 residues long. CDR3: CASSYGPTGRVHEQFF. In nucleotides, the CDR3 is TGTGCCAGCAGTTACGGCCCCACGGGCAGGGTACATGAGCAGTTCTTC.

The V call is TRBV19, the J call TRBJ2-1; 7 bases agree with TRBD2. The germline CDR1 and CDR2 sequences are LNHDA and SQIVND (reference sequence). This CDR3 is 15 amino acids long. Trimming at V came to 6 bases and at J to 7 bases, leaving 12 bases not matched to a gene. The CDR3, as DNA: TGTGCCAGTAGGATGGCGGGAGTGAGTAGGAATGAGCAGTTCTTC. This gives the protein CASRMAGVSRNEQFF.

The sample holds one count of this clone. The V and J genes are TRBV19 and TRBJ1-2; D is uncertain. Per the germline V gene, CDR1 is LNHDA and CDR2 is SQIVND (reference sequence). This CDR3 region has 13 residues. Trimming took off 6 bases at V and 3 bases at J, with 11 bases between the two ends. CDR3 sequence (DNA): TGTGCCAGTAGCCGCCGGGGAGACTATGGCTACACCTTC. This sequence encodes CASSRRGDYGYTF.

The chain uses TRBV5-1 and TRBJ2-2; 13 positions agree with TRBD2. CDR1 is SGHRS and CDR2 is YFSETQ in the germline V gene. V dropped 3 bases and J dropped 9; count of bases not matched to a gene: 8. This CDR3 has 16 amino acids. The CDR3 reads CASSSGTSGNYRELFF. The DNA of the CDR3 is TGCGCCAGCAGCTCCGGGACTAGCGGGAATTATCGGGAGCTGTTTTTT.

This clone turned up a few times. V usage is TRBV20-1 and J usage is TRBJ2-7, with 10 bases lining up with TRBD2. With 3 bases clipped from V and 2 bases from J, the junction kept 10 bases outside the gene matches. This CDR3 contains 16 residues. Per germline, CDR1 DFQATT and CDR2 SNEGSKA (reference sequence). The CDR3 DNA follows: TGCAGTGCTAGTGGTCTAGCGGGAGTCGCGGCCTACGAGCAGTACTTC. Translation: CSASGLAGVAAYEQYF.

The rearrangement uses TRBV2 and TRBJ2-1; no clear D. The CDR3 has 16 residues. Germline V lookup: CDR1 SNHLY, CDR2 FYNNEI. The V gene lost 3 bases and the J gene lost 0 bases, with 12 bases spanning the gap. The CDR3 DNA is TGTGCCAGCAGTGATGATCTTCCGGGCTCCTACAATGAGCAGTTCTTC. This encodes CASSDDLPGSYNEQFF. Complete variable domain (other parts from reference TRBV2 and TRBJ2-1): EPEVTQTPSHQVTQMGQEVILRCVPISNHLYFYWYRQILGQKVEFLVSFYNNEISEKSEIFDDQFSVERPDGSNFTLKIRSTKLEDSAMYFCASSDDLPGSYNEQFFGPGTRLTVL.

The chain has TRBV25-1 and TRBJ2-7, with 8 bases that match TRBD1. Germline loops: CDR1 MGHDK, CDR2 SYGVNS. V dropped 4 bases and J dropped 3; count of bases not matched to a gene: 8. The CDR3 extends over 15 amino acids. The CDR3 is CASSGGGTGGYEQYF. The CDR3 DNA sequence: TGTGCCAGCAGTGGAGGGGGGACAGGCGGCTACGAGCAGTACTTC.

This chain connects TRBV18 to TRBJ2-7; maybe TRBD2 (5 bases). The CDR3 covers 14 residues. Between the trimmed V and J ends, which lost 0 bases and 4 bases, there was a span of 10 bases. Germline V gene data show CDR1 as KGHSH and CDR2 as LQKENI. CDR3 sequence (DNA): TGTGCCAGCTCACCACCGGGCACGGGATACGAGCAGTACTTC. The encoded protein is CASSPPGTGYEQYF. Complete variable domain (other parts from reference TRBV18 and TRBJ2-7): NAGVMQNPRHLVRRRGQEARLRCSPMKGHSHVYWYRQLPEEGLKFMVYLQKENIIDESGMPKERFSAEFPKEGPSILRIQQVVRGDSAAYFCASSPPGTGYEQYFGPGTRLTVT.

This clone was counted a few times. The V gene is TRBV6-6, the J gene TRBJ1-1; 8 bases agree with TRBD1. V lost 6 bases, J lost 6 bases, and 9 bases stayed unmatched. The CDR3 is 14 amino acids. From germline, CDR1 is MNHNY and CDR2 SVGAGI (reference sequence). This chain's CDR3 is CASRLRTGTPEAFF. CDR3 nucleotides: TGTGCCAGCAGACTAAGGACAGGGACGCCTGAAGCTTTCTTT.

The rearrangement links TRBV12-3 or TRBV12-4 to TRBJ1-1, with D tentatively TRBD1 (6 bases). The CDR3 is 12 amino acids. V was clipped by 4 bases and J by 5 bases, with 8 bases between them. For the CDR3, the DNA is TGTGCCAGCAGTTCTCAGGGGACTGAAGCTTTCTTT. It is translated as CASSSQGTEAFF.

V and J are TRBV2 and TRBJ1-1, with D possibly matching TRBD1 (5 bases). Germline V CDR1 and CDR2: SNHLY, FYNNEI. The CDR3 is 15 residues long. The V end was cut by 2 bases, the J end by 1 base, with 11 bases between. The CDR3 sequence: CASSEFTGRNTEAFF. CDR3 nucleotides: TGTGCCAGCAGTGAATTCACAGGCCGGAACACTGAAGCTTTCTTT.

The chain recombines TRBV5-1 with TRBJ2-1; D is possibly TRBD2 (6 bases). Germline V CDR1 and CDR2: SGHRS, YFSETQ. The CDR3 spans 16 residues. The V end lost 3 bases, the J end lost 4 bases, and 17 bases lay between the germline ends. The CDR3 DNA follows: TGCGCCAGCAGCTCCCCCGGGAGCCTACCTTACAATGAGCAGTTCTTC. Translation gives CASSSPGSLPYNEQFF. The full variable domain, completed using reference TRBV5-1 and TRBJ2-1, is KAGVTQTPRYLIKTRGQQVTLSCSPISGHRSVSWYQQTPGQGLQFLFEYFSETQRNKGNFPGRFSGRQFSNSRSEMNVSTLELGDSALYLCASSSPGSLPYNEQFFGPGTRLTVL.

The chain combines TRBV24-1 with TRBJ2-2; TRBD1 is a possible D gene (5 bases). The V gene lost 1 base and the J gene lost 2 bases, with 10 bases spanning the gap. The CDR3 spans 16 residues. Germline-derived CDR1 and CDR2 are KGHDR and SFDVKD. The CDR3 reads CATSDFGATNTGELFF. The CDR3 coding sequence is TGTGCCACCAGTGATTTTGGGGCAACCAACACCGGGGAGCTGTTTTTT.

The chain employs TRBV23-1 and TRBJ2-5; perhaps TRBD2 as D (6 bases). TRBV23-1 has ORF status, its function being uncertain. Trimming stripped 6 bases from V and 5 bases from J, with 22 bases between. The CDR3 runs to 16 residues. CDR3 sequence (DNA): TGCGCCAGCAGGTCTGAGTTCAGGGAGGTTGGGGAGACCCAGTACTTC. This encodes CASRSEFREVGETQYF.

The gene calls are TRBV5-8 and TRBJ1-2, with a tentative D call TRBD1 (5 bases). CDR1 is SGHTS and CDR2 is YDEGEE in the germline V gene. This CDR3 comprises 14 residues. Trimming cost V 4 bases and J 2 bases, with 12 bases left between them. CDR3 nucleotides: TGTGCCAGCAGCCGTGGGTGGGGCAACTATGGCTACACCTTC. It specifies CASSRGWGNYGYTF.

The V and J genes are TRBV12-3 or TRBV12-4 and TRBJ1-2; TRBD1 agrees at 8 bases. The ends lost 6 bases at V and 6 bases at J; junction bases unmatched: 3. The CDR3 has 12 residues. The CDR3 loop is CASSRTGNGYTF. The CDR3 nucleotides read TGTGCCAGCAGCAGGACAGGGAATGGCTACACCTTC.

The chain employs TRBV6-5 and TRBJ2-7; D possibly corresponds to TRBD2 (5 bases). The CDR3 loop spans 13 amino acids. V lost 4 bases, J lost 4 bases, and 11 bases lay in between. Germline loops: CDR1 MNHEY, CDR2 SVGAGI. The CDR3 DNA follows: TGTGCCAGCAGTTCACAGTCGGGGTACGAGCAGTACTTC. It codes for CASSSQSGYEQYF.